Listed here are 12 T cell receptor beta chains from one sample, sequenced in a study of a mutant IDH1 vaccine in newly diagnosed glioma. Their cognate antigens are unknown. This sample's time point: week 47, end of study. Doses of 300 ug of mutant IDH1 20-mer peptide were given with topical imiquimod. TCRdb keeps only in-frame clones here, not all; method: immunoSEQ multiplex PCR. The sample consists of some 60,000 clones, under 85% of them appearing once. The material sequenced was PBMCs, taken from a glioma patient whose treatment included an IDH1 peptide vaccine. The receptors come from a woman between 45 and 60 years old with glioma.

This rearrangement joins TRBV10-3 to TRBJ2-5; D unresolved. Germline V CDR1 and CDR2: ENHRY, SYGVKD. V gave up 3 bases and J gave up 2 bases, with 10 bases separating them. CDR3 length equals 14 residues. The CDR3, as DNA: TGTGCCATCAGTGATTCGGCGGATCAAGAGACCCAGTACTTC. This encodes CAISDSADQETQYF.

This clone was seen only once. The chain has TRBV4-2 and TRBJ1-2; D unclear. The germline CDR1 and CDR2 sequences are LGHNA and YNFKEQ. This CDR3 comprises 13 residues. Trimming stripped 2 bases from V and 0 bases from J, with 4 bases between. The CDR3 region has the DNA TGTGCCAGCAGCCAATACACTAACTATGGCTACACCTTC. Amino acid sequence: CASSQYTNYGYTF.

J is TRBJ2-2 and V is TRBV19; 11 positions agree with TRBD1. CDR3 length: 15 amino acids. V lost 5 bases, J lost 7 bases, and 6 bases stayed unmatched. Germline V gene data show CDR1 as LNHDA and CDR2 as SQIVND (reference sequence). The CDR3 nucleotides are TGTGCCAGTAGTCCTGGGACAGGGGGTGGCGGGGAGCTGTTTTTT. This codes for CASSPGTGGGGELFF.

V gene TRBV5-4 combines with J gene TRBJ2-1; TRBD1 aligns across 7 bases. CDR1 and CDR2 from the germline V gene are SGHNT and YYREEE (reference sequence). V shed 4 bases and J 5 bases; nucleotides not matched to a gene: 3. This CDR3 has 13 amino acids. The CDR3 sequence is CASSLGQDNEQFF. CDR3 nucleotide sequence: TGTGCCAGCAGCCTCGGACAGGACAATGAGCAGTTCTTC.

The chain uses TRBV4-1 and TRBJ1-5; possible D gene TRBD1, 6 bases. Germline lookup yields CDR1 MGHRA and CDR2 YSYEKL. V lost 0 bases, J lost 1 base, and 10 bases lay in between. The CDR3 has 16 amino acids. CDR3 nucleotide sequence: TGCGCCAGCAGCCAAGAACCAGGACAGAGCAATCAGCCCCAGCATTTT. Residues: CASSQEPGQSNQPQHF.

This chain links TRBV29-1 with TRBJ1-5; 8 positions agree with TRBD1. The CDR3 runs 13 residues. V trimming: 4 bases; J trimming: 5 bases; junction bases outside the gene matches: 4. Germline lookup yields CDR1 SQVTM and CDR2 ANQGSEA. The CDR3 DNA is TGCAGCGTTGGACAGGGGACTTATCAGCCCCAGCATTTT. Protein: CSVGQGTYQPQHF.

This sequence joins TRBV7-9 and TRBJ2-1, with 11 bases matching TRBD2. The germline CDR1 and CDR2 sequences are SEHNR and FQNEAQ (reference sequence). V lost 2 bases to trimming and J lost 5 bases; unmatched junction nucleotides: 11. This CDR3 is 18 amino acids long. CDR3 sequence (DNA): TGTGCCAGCAGCTTAAGCGTGGCTAGCGGGGGGCAAAACAATGAGCAGTTCTTC. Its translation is CASSLSVASGGQNNEQFF.

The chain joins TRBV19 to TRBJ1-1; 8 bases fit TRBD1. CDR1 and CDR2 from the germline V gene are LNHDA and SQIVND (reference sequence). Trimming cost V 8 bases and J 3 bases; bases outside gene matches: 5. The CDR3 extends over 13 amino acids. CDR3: CASQGARYTEAFF. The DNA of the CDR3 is TGTGCCAGTCAGGGGGCTAGGTACACTGAAGCTTTCTTT. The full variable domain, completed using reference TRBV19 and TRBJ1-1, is DGGITQSPKYLFRKEGQNVTLSCEQNLNHDAMYWYRQDPGQGLRLIYYSQIVNDFQKGDIAEGYSVSREKKESFPLTVTSAQKNPTAFYLCASQGARYTEAFFGQGTRLTVV.

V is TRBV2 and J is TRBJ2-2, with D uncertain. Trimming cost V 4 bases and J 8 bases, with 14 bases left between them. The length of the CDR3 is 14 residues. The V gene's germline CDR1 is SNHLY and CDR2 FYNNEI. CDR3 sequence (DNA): TGTGCCAGCAGTGGGGCAGCCCGATGGGGGGAGCTGTTTTTT. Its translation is CASSGAARWGELFF.

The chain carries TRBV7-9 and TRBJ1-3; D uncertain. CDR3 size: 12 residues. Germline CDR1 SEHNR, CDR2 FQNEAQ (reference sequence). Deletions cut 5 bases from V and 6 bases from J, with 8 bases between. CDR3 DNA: TGTGCCAGCAGCCTGGAGGCAAACACCATATATTTT. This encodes CASSLEANTIYF.

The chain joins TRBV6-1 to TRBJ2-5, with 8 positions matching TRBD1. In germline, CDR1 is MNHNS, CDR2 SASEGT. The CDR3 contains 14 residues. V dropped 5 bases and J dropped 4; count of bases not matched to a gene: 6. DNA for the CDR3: TGTGCCAGCAGTACAGGGGGAATGGGAGAGACCCAGTACTTC. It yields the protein CASSTGGMGETQYF.

CDR3 amino acids: CASSYGLAGGAQYF. The DNA for the CDR3 is TGTGCCAGCAGCTACGGACTAGCGGGGGGCGCGCAGTACTTC. The chain has TRBV11-2 and TRBJ2-7, with 14 bases identical to TRBD2. Germline assignment: CDR1 SGHAT and CDR2 FQNNGV. Unmatched junction bases numbered 5, after V lost 4 bases and J lost 9 bases. This CDR3 has 14 residues. The whole variable domain, filled in from reference TRBV11-2 and TRBJ2-7, reads EAGVAQSPRYKIIEKRQSVAFWCNPISGHATLYWYQQILGQGPKLLIQFQNNGVVDDSQLPKDRFSAERLKGVDSTLKIQPAKLEDSAVYLCASSYGLAGGAQYFGPGTRLTVT.